What follows are 31 T cell receptor beta chains derived from one specimen sequenced in a study of T cells expressing NK-cell markers. Following a re-call of the 5' RACE reads, TCRdb has one entry per CDR3 protein and lacks DNA. The listing contains over 350,000 distinct CDR3 sequences. Sequencing was performed on blood T cells: a sorted CD56 or NKG2C T cell subset, CD4+ or CD8+ T cells, or bulk PBMC T cells (not recorded which). All receptors come from a woman between 50 and 59 years old in good health.

The genes are TRBV9 and TRBJ2-3; absent DNA, TCRdb's TRBD2 call cannot be checked. CDR3 size: 16 residues. Germline V gene sequence: CDR1 SGDLS, CDR2 YYNGEE. The CDR3: CASSARQGPPTDTQYF.

The rearrangement links TRBV5-1 to TRBJ1-3. The CDR3 is 12 amino acids. CDR1 is SGHRS, CDR2 YFSETQ, per germline. The CDR3 here is CASSLGSDTIYF.

This chain uses TRBV24-1 with TRBJ2-1; the D call of TRBD1 rests on TCRdb alone, since no DNA is present to check it. There are 11 residues in the CDR3. Germline CDR1 and CDR2: KGHDR and SFDVKD. CDR3 protein: CATYEGDEQFF.

The rearrangement links TRBV6-5 to TRBJ2-3; TCRdb indicates TRBD2, and absent DNA this call remains unverified. Germline values: CDR1 MNHEY, CDR2 SVGAGI. This CDR3 is built from 18 residues. CDR3 region: CASSYVGLAGGGPDTQYF.

The chain has TRBV20-1 and TRBJ1-4; TCRdb returns TRBD1, unconfirmable since there is no DNA. The CDR3 sequence is 18 residues long. Germline CDR1 DFQATT, CDR2 SNEGSKA (reference sequence). The CDR3: CSARDNRPTAGTLEKLFF.

The rearrangement joins TRBV2 to TRBJ1-5; TCRdb indicates TRBD1, and absent DNA this call remains unverified. Per germline, CDR1 SNHLY and CDR2 FYNNEI. The CDR3 loop spans 15 amino acids. The CDR3 here is CASSDMVGQGPPQHF.

The chain couples TRBV2 to TRBJ1-1. The CDR3 extends over 12 amino acids. Germline values: CDR1 SNHLY, CDR2 FYNNEI. This CDR3 is CATTHQDTEAFF.

The rearrangement links TRBV20-1 to TRBJ1-3. This CDR3 region has 12 residues. The germline V gene encodes CDR1 DFQATT and CDR2 SNEGSKA (reference sequence). The CDR3 sequence is CSARDRGNTIYF.

V and J are TRBV5-1 and TRBJ2-3; TCRdb returns TRBD2, unconfirmable since there is no DNA. CDR3 length equals 14 residues. Germline V CDR1 and CDR2: SGHRS, YFSETQ. The CDR3 reads CASSLGQITDTQYF.

V and J are TRBV12-3 or TRBV12-4 and TRBJ2-3. CDR3 length equals 14 residues. The chain's CDR3 is CASNKRARTDTQYF.

The CDR3 loop reads CASSPPLQAYADTQYF. J is TRBJ2-3 and V is TRBV18; the TCRdb call, TRBD1, lacks DNA for checking. Germline lookup yields CDR1 KGHSH and CDR2 LQKENI. The CDR3 has 16 amino acids.

The genes are TRBV5-1 and TRBJ1-2. The CDR3 has 13 residues. From germline, CDR1 is SGHRS and CDR2 YFSETQ. CDR3 sequence reads: CASSANSNYGYTF.

V is TRBV29-1 and J is TRBJ2-6; TCRdb names TRBD1, which stays unverified in the absence of DNA. This CDR3 has 15 amino acids. Germline V gene data show CDR1 as SQVTM and CDR2 as ANQGSEA. CDR3 sequence: CSVLQGVSGANVLTF.

The rearrangement joins TRBV12-3 or TRBV12-4 to TRBJ2-1; TCRdb returns TRBD2, unconfirmable since there is no DNA. The CDR3 has 15 residues. CDR3 region: CAISSGISPYNEQFF.

The genes are TRBV7-9 and TRBJ2-1; the D gene TCRdb calls, TRBD2, cannot be checked with no DNA. Germline CDR1 and CDR2: SEHNR and FQNEAQ (reference sequence). CDR3 length: 15 amino acids. This chain's CDR3 is CASSSTTSGSQNSFF.

The chain links TRBV20-1 to TRBJ2-7; TCRdb indicates TRBD1, and absent DNA this call remains unverified. The CDR3 length is 14 residues. CDR1 is DFQATT and CDR2 is SNEGSKA in the germline V gene (reference sequence). This CDR3 reads CSASRGKSTYEQYF.

This chain uses TRBV5-1 with TRBJ2-3; the D call from TCRdb, TRBD1, cannot be confirmed without DNA. The CDR3 is made up of 19 amino acids. Germline loops: CDR1 SGHRS, CDR2 YFSETQ. CDR3 sequence: CASSLVIVVGQGRTDTQYF. Variable domain in full (rest from reference TRBV5-1 and TRBJ2-3): KAGVTQTPRYLIKTRGQQVTLSCSPISGHRSVSWYQQTPGQGLQFLFEYFSETQRNKGNFPGRFSGRQFSNSRSEMNVSTLELGDSALYLCASSLVIVVGQGRTDTQYFGPGTRLTVL.

The V gene is TRBV5-5, the J gene TRBJ2-2; the TCRdb call, TRBD1, lacks DNA for checking. The V gene's germline CDR1 is SGHKS and CDR2 YYEKEE (reference sequence). This CDR3 has 18 residues. The chain's CDR3 is CASSLVRDSTLATGELFF.

J is TRBJ2-1 and V is TRBV28; checking the TCRdb D call of TRBD1 is not possible without DNA. The CDR3 is 13 residues long. In germline, CDR1 is MDHEN, CDR2 SYDVKM. This chain's CDR3 is CASVGGQFLEQFF.

V gene TRBV7-9 combines with J gene TRBJ2-5. The CDR3 has 11 amino acids. Germline CDR1 reads SEHNR; CDR2 reads FQNEAQ (reference sequence). The CDR3 reads CASSHVDFQYF.

The genes are TRBV15 and TRBJ2-4. The CDR3 consists of 17 residues. In germline, CDR1 is LNHNV, CDR2 YYDKDF (reference sequence). Here the CDR3 reads CATSRDPSLLAKNIQYF.

This chain joins TRBV19 and TRBJ2-2; TCRdb picks TRBD1, but there is no DNA to check that call. Germline V gene lookup returns CDR1 LNHDA and CDR2 SQIVND (reference sequence). The CDR3 covers 15 residues. Here the CDR3 reads CASSSSTGVAGELFF.

The chain couples TRBV10-3 to TRBJ2-1; TCRdb indicates TRBD2, and absent DNA this call remains unverified. In germline, CDR1 is ENHRY, CDR2 SYGVKD. The length of the CDR3 is 16 residues. The CDR3 loop is CAISEALAGLVNEQFF.

The chain carries TRBV7-6 and TRBJ2-1. From germline, CDR1 is SGHVS and CDR2 FNYEAQ. The CDR3 has 16 amino acids. CDR3 region: CASSSGMGSSYNEQFF.

The chain is built from TRBV6-5 and TRBJ1-1. Germline V gives CDR1 MNHEY, CDR2 SVGAGI. The CDR3 extends over 15 amino acids. CDR3: CASSYQQRRNTEAFF.

The genes are TRBV30 and TRBJ1-3; without DNA, the TCRdb call of TRBD1 cannot be checked. The germline V gene encodes CDR1 GTSNPN and CDR2 SVGIG (reference sequence). The CDR3 length is 13 residues. The CDR3 spells CAWRGASGNTIYF.

V and J are TRBV29-1 and TRBJ1-6. The CDR3 is 15 amino acids. Germline V CDR1 and CDR2: SQVTM, ANQGSEA. CDR3 protein: CSVAGEAEVYSPLHF.

This chain uses TRBV7-2 with TRBJ2-2; absent DNA, TCRdb's TRBD2 call cannot be checked. This CDR3 spans 16 amino acids. CDR1 and CDR2 from the germline V gene are SGHTA and FQGNSA. CDR3 protein: CASSPRGPSGTGELFF.

The chain uses TRBV20-1 and TRBJ2-5; lacking DNA, the TRBD1 call made by TCRdb goes unchecked. CDR1 and CDR2 from the germline V gene are DFQATT and SNEGSKA (reference sequence). This CDR3 region has 14 residues. CDR3 loop: CSASLGQVWETQYF.

V usage is TRBV27 and J usage is TRBJ1-2. The CDR3 is 17 residues long. CDR1 is MNHEY and CDR2 is SMNVEV in the germline V gene (reference sequence). The CDR3 region is CASSPGPPPQANYGYTF.

V gene TRBV11-2 combines with J gene TRBJ2-1; as DNA is missing, the TRBD1 call by TCRdb cannot be tested. Germline-derived CDR1 and CDR2 are SGHAT and FQNNGV. The CDR3 loop spans 16 amino acids. This CDR3 reads CASSRGGGSKYHEQFF. Together with reference TRBV11-2 and TRBJ2-1, the CDR3 gives the full variable domain: EAGVAQSPRYKIIEKRQSVAFWCNPISGHATLYWYQQILGQGPKLLIQFQNNGVVDDSQLPKDRFSAERLKGVDSTLKIQPAKLEDSAVYLCASSRGGGSKYHEQFFGPGTRLTVL.